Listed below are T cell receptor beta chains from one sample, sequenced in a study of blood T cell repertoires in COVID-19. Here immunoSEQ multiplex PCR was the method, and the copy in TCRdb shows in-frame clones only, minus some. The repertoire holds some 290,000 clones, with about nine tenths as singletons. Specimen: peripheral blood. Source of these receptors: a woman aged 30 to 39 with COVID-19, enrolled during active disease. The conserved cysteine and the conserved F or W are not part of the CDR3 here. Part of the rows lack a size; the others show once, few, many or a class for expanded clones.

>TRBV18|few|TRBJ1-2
ASSPRPRGPNSNYGYT
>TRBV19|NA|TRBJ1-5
ASSQGFGNQPQH
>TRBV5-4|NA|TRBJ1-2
ASTLTGGRKVRGYT
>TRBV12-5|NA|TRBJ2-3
ASGEERGGYTDTQY
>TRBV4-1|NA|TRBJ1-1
ASSHPQMTAGTEAF
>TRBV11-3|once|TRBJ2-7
ASSESRLGEQY
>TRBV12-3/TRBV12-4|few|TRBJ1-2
ASSYRGNYGYT
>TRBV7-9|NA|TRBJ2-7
ASSLWTSSYEQY
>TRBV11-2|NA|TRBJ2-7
ASSGQGITGYEQY
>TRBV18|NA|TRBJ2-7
ASSPGTGGYEQY
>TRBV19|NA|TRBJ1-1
ASSITGQGGTEAF
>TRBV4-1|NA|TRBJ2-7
ASSQGQLYEQY
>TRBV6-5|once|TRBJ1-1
ASRTRGGEGEAF
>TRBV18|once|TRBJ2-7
ASSPGQGAYEQY
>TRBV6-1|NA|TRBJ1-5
ASSADRDQPQH
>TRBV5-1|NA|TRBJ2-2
ASSLGQGVMRELF
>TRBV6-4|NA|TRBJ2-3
ASSEGGTDTQY
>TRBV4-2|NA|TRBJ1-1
ASSQEWQNTEAF
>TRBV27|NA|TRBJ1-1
ASSSQGAGLGAF
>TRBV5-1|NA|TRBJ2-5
ASSSRPARETQY
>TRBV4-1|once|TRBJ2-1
ASSQLLTNEQF
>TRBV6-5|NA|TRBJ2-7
ASSYSRGADYEQY
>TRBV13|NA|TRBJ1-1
ASSLGDNQLKNTEAF
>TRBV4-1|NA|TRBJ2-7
ASSQDQAGGRRFSYEQY
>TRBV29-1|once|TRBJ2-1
SVVLSNSYNEQF
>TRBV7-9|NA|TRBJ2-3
ASSQTTRVRADTQY
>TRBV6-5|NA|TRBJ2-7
ASSYSLGLSAYEQY
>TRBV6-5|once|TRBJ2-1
ASSPTGNSDNEQF
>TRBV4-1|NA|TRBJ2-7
ASSQVPPRGDSYEQY
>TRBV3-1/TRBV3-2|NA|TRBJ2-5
ASSPQVAGGTETQY
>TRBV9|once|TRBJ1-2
ASSARQGSGSNYGYT
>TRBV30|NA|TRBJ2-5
AWTAGPSDSQETQY
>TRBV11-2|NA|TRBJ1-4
ASSSYRGSGEKLF
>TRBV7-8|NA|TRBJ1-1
ASSRIEGGMNTEAF
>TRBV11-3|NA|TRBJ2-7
ASSLGGGGEQY
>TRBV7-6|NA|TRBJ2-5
ASSYRRDRETQY
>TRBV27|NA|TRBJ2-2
ASSLRGIGELF
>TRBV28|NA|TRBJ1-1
ASSFPGMALAF
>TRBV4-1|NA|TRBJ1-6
ASSQGQSSPLH
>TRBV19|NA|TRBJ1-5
ASSILDRRNQPQH
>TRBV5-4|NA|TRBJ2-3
ASSLARGGGTDTQY
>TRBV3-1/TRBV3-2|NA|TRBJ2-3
ASSQREAFPTDTQY
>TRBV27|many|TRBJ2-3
ASSMTSGVTDTQY
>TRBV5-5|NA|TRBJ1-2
ASRLWTDANYGYT
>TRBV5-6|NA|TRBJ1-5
ASSLGQGQPQH
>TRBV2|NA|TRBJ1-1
ASSPLQQGNTEAF
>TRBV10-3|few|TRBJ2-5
AIAFGGGQETQY
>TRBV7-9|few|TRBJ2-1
ASGWQVYNEQF
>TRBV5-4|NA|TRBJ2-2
ASSLGTSAVGELF
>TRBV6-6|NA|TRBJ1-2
ASSSGQTYYGYT
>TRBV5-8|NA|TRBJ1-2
ATGDSYYGYT
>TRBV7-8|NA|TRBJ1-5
ASSFRGGNQPQH
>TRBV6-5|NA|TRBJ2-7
ASSYPGTGTPWQY
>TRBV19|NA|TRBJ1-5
ASSIGPGGSNQPQH
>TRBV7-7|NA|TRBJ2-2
ASSAGGLNTGELF
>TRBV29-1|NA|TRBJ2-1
SVEDQDSTRNEQF